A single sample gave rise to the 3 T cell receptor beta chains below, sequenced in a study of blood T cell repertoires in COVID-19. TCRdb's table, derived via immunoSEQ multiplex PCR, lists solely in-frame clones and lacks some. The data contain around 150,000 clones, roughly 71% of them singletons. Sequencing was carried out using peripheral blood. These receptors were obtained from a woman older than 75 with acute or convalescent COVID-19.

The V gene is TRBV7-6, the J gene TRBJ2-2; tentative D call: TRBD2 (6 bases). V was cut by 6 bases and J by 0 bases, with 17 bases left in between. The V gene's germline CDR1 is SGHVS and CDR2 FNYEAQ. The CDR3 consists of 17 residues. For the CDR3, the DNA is TGTGCCAGCAGGAGACAATCCGGCGGGGCGAACACCGGGGAGCTGTTTTTT. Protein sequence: CASRRQSGGANTGELFF.

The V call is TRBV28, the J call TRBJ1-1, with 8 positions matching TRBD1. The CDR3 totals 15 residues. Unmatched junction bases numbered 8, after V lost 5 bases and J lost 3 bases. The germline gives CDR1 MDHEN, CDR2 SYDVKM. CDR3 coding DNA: TGTGCCAGCAGTCCACACAGGGGGTCGTACACTGAAGCTTTCTTT. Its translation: CASSPHRGSYTEAFF.

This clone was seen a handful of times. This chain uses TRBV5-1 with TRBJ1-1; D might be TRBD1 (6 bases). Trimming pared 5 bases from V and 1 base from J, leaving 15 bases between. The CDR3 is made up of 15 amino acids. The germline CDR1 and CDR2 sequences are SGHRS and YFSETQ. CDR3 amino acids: CASRRGGRTNTEAFF. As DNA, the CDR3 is TGCGCCAGCAGACGGGGGGGCAGGACGAACACTGAAGCTTTCTTT.